This TCR beta chain was found in a study of T cells in Graves' hyperthyroidism and ophthalmopathy. Recently diagnosed hyperthyroidism of less than 2 months' duration affected patients aged 18 to 65. Trimming removed 6 bases from V and 9 bases from J, with 17 bases in between. The CDR3 consists of 13 residues. CDR1 SNHLY and CDR2 FYNNEI come from the germline V gene. RNA transcripts gave rise to amplified TCR beta CDR3 regions. The HTBI set primed first-round TCR CDR3 RT-PCR. Each CDR3 protein gets one entry after TCRdb re-called the multiplex PCR reads with MiXCR. The sample holds more than 600,000 distinct CDR3 sequences, 16% seen once.

The receptor's source is a young man with Graves' hyperthyroidism. Sequenced: blood. The chain uses TRBV2 and TRBJ1-1, with a tentative D call TRBD1 (5 bases). The CDR3, as DNA: TGTGCCAGCAGGCCCCCCGGGGGGAATCAAGCTTTCTTT. It translates to CASRPPGGNQAFF.